These 32 T cell receptor beta chains were all obtained from the same sample, sequenced in a study of blood T cell repertoires in COVID-19. Sequenced by immunoSEQ multiplex PCR; TCRdb stores in-frame clones only, minus some. The sample records roughly 69,000 clones, 86% being singletons. Sequenced input: peripheral blood. These receptors all stem from a man aged 50-60 years with active COVID-19.

The chain employs TRBV6-5 and TRBJ2-3; possibly TRBD1 for D (6 bases). V was cut by 6 bases and J by 6 bases, with 13 bases left in between. CDR3 length: 13 amino acids. In germline, CDR1 is MNHEY, CDR2 SVGAGI. CDR3 loop: CASRSQGYDTQYF. CDR3 coding DNA: TGTGCCAGCAGATCACAGGGTTACGATACGCAGTATTTT.

The V and J genes are TRBV6-5 and TRBJ2-7; TRBD2 matches 10 bases. From germline, CDR1 is MNHEY and CDR2 SVGAGI. The CDR3 is made up of 15 amino acids. Trimming took 6 bases from V and 6 from J; bases not matched to a gene: 11. The CDR3 loop is CASRSPSGSSGEQYF. CDR3 sequence (DNA): TGTGCCAGCAGGAGCCCTAGCGGGAGTAGTGGCGAGCAGTACTTC.

The J gene is TRBJ2-6, the V gene TRBV6-1; D uncertain. The germline V gene has CDR1 MNHNS and CDR2 SASEGT. There are 15 residues in the CDR3. Trimming removed 3 bases from V and 0 bases from J, with 6 bases in between. The CDR3: CASSDPYSGANVLTF. CDR3 bases: TGTGCCAGCAGTGATCCGTACTCTGGGGCCAACGTCCTGACTTTC.

The rearrangement uses TRBV4-3 and TRBJ2-1, with 9 nucleotides matching TRBD1. Trimming removed 3 bases from V and 3 bases from J; junction bases left unmatched: 6. CDR3 length equals 16 residues. Germline CDR1 is LGHNA and CDR2 is YSLEER. The CDR3 coding sequence is TGCGCCAGCAGCCAGGGGACAGGGACGGGCTACAATGAGCAGTTCTTC. It translates to CASSQGTGTGYNEQFF.

V usage is TRBV5-1 and J usage is TRBJ2-6; TRBD2 matches at 8 bases. This CDR3 is built from 17 residues. The J segment lost 0 bases and the V segment lost 1 base, leaving 3 bases of the junction unmatched. Germline V lookup: CDR1 SGHRS, CDR2 YFSETQ. The CDR3 loop is CASSLQLAGSGANVLTF. The CDR3, as DNA: TGCGCCAGCAGCTTGCAGCTAGCGGGCTCTGGGGCCAACGTCCTGACTTTC.

V and J are TRBV12-1 and TRBJ2-5; no check of the table's D call, TRBD2, against the DNA was made. TRBV12-1 is listed as a pseudogene. CDR3 length: 16 amino acids. The CDR3 sequence: CASSPAAGSYQEIQYF. CDR3 DNA: TGTGCCAGCAGCCCTGCCGCGGGGAGTTACCAAGAGATCCAGTACTTC.

The rearrangement uses TRBV10-3 and TRBJ2-7; maybe TRBD1 (7 bases). The V end lost 3 bases, the J end lost 1 base, and 13 bases lay between the germline ends. The CDR3 is 15 amino acids. Germline CDR1 reads ENHRY; CDR2 reads SYGVKD. The CDR3 here is CAISEGGGGSYEQYF. CDR3 coding DNA: TGTGCCATCAGTGAAGGAGGGGGCGGGTCCTACGAGCAGTACTTC.

The genes are TRBV7-2 and TRBJ1-5; D is unclear. In germline, CDR1 is SGHTA, CDR2 FQGNSA. The length of the CDR3 is 15 residues. The V and J ends lost 1 base and 4 bases respectively, with 11 bases between them. DNA of the CDR3: TGTGCCAGCAGCTTAGTTGGTCGGGTTAATCAGCCCCAGCATTTT. Amino acid sequence: CASSLVGRVNQPQHF.

The CDR3 nucleotides are TGTGCCAGTAACAGACGGCGTGAAAAACTGTTTTTT. This sequence encodes CASNRRREKLFF. The chain combines TRBV2 with TRBJ1-4; D gene ambiguous. CDR1 and CDR2 from the germline V gene are SNHLY and FYNNEI. The CDR3 has 12 residues. Trimming stripped 9 bases from V and 7 bases from J, with 12 bases between. The full variable domain, its missing parts supplied by reference TRBV2 and TRBJ1-4, is EPEVTQTPSHQVTQMGQEVILRCVPISNHLYFYWYRQILGQKVEFLVSFYNNEISEKSEIFDDQFSVERPDGSNFTLKIRSTKLEDSAMYFCASNRRREKLFFGSGTQLSVL.

The J gene is TRBJ2-1, the V gene TRBV5-4, with 7 positions matching TRBD1. CDR1 and CDR2 (germline): SGHNT, YYREEE (reference sequence). V lost 4 bases and J lost 4; bases outside the gene matches: 8. The CDR3 length is 15 residues. This chain's CDR3 is CASSRDRAEYNEQFF. CDR3 sequence (DNA): TGTGCCAGCAGCCGAGACAGGGCGGAGTACAATGAGCAGTTCTTC. The complete variable domain, with remaining parts taken from reference TRBV5-4 and TRBJ2-1, reads ETGVTQSPTHLIKTRGQQVTLRCSSQSGHNTVSWYQQALGQGPQFIFQYYREEENGRGNFPPRFSGLQFPNYSSELNVNALELDDSALYLCASSRDRAEYNEQFFGPGTRLTVL.

The chain joins TRBV6-6 to TRBJ1-2; D might be TRBD1 (6 bases). Germline values: CDR1 MNHNY, CDR2 SVGAGI (reference sequence). The CDR3 has 12 residues. V lost 11 bases and J 4 bases, leaving 14 bases between the germline ends. The CDR3 protein is CAAVGQSYGYTF. Written as DNA, the CDR3 is TGTGCCGCCGTTGGACAGAGCTATGGCTACACCTTC.

V and J are TRBV30 and TRBJ1-1; D remains ambiguous. The V end lost 2 bases, the J end lost 6 bases, and 10 bases lay between the germline ends. CDR1 is GTSNPN and CDR2 is SVGIG in the germline V gene (reference sequence). This CDR3 contains 12 residues. CDR3: CAWSSSSSEAFF. CDR3 coding DNA: TGTGCCTGGAGTTCCTCGTCCTCTGAAGCTTTCTTT.

The rearrangement links TRBV7-3 to TRBJ2-1; 7 positions match TRBD2. Germline V gives CDR1 SGHTA, CDR2 FQGTGA. Unmatched junction bases numbered 3, after V lost 2 bases and J lost 5 bases. This CDR3 is built from 14 residues. The CDR3 is CASSLRLADNEQFF. The CDR3 DNA follows: TGTGCCAGCAGCTTACGGCTAGCGGACAATGAGCAGTTCTTC. The full variable domain, with the rest looked up from reference TRBV7-3 and TRBJ2-1, is GAGVSQTPSNKVTEKGKYVELRCDPISGHTALYWYRQSLGQGPEFLIYFQGTGAADDSGLPNDRFFAVRPEGSVSTLKIQRTERGDSAVYLCASSLRLADNEQFFGPGTRLTVL.

The chain's CDR3 is CASNPPGGHEQFF. CDR3 coding DNA: TGTGCCAGCAATCCCCCGGGGGGCCATGAGCAGTTCTTC. The rearrangement uses TRBV6-6 and TRBJ2-1, with a possible D match to TRBD2 (7 bases). Trimming stripped 7 bases from V and 8 bases from J, with 15 bases between. The CDR3 is 13 amino acids. Germline CDR1 is MNHNY and CDR2 is SVGAGI (reference sequence).

The chain links TRBV7-6 to TRBJ2-1; 8 bases agree with TRBD2. Germline V gene data show CDR1 as SGHVS and CDR2 as FNYEAQ. The length of the CDR3 is 15 residues. With V trimmed by 2 bases and J by 7 bases, 7 bases remained unmatched. The CDR3 DNA reads as TGTGCCAGCAGCTTATCCGGACTAGCCCCGAATGAGCAGTTCTTC. Its protein is CASSLSGLAPNEQFF.

This clone was seen just once. The V gene is TRBV7-6, the J gene TRBJ2-7; TRBD2 matches 13 bases. The CDR3 has 16 residues. Per the germline V gene, CDR1 is SGHVS and CDR2 is FNYEAQ. V gave up 3 bases and J gave up 4 bases; unmatched junction bases: 6. The DNA of the CDR3 is TGTGCCAGCAGCTTTGGACCGGGACTAGCGGGATACGAGCAGTACTTC. It codes for CASSFGPGLAGYEQYF.

The rearrangement uses TRBV5-1 and TRBJ2-7; 10 bases are shared with TRBD2. The CDR3 loop spans 20 amino acids. Trimming cost V 4 bases and J 3 bases; bases outside gene matches: 22. CDR1 SGHRS and CDR2 YFSETQ come from the germline V gene. CDR3 in DNA: TGCGCCAGCAGCCCTGGGGGTAGTAGCGGGAGGTTGTATCGCGTCTACGAGCAGTACTTC. Translating it yields CASSPGGSSGRLYRVYEQYF.

CDR3 nucleotide sequence: TGTGCCAGCAGCTTAGCGGGGGGACTAGGGGACCCCTACGAGCAGTACTTC. Encoded protein: CASSLAGGLGDPYEQYF. The rearrangement joins TRBV7-2 to TRBJ2-7; 8 bases are a match to TRBD2. Germline values: CDR1 SGHTA, CDR2 FQGNSA. With 0 bases clipped from V and 2 bases from J, the junction kept 9 bases outside the gene matches. The CDR3 is 17 residues long. Drawing the rest from reference TRBV7-2 and TRBJ2-7, the complete variable domain is GAGVSQSPSNKVTEKGKDVELRCDPISGHTALYWYRQSLGQGLEFLIYFQGNSAPDKSGLPSDRFSAERTGGSVSTLTIQRTQQEDSAVYLCASSLAGGLGDPYEQYFGPGTRLTVT.

The CDR3 nucleotides are TGTGCCAGCAGTTTAAGGGACAGGGGGATTTACGAGCAGTACTTC. It yields the protein CASSLRDRGIYEQYF. The gene calls are TRBV27 and TRBJ2-7, with 11 bases lining up with TRBD1. Germline V gene data show CDR1 as MNHEY and CDR2 as SMNVEV (reference sequence). This CDR3 region has 15 residues. After removal of 2 bases from V and 4 bases from J, the junction contained 4 bases not matched to a gene.

V and J are TRBV15 and TRBJ2-7; TRBD2 aligns across 8 bases. This CDR3 comprises 13 residues. The ends lost 5 bases at V and 5 bases at J; junction bases unmatched: 5. The V gene's germline CDR1 is LNHNV and CDR2 YYDKDF (reference sequence). The CDR3 sequence: CATSVRAGDEQYF. As DNA, the CDR3 is TGTGCCACCAGCGTTCGAGCGGGAGACGAGCAGTACTTC.

This clone was recorded only once. This sequence joins TRBV24-1 and TRBJ2-1, with 8 bases fitting TRBD2. The CDR3 is 17 amino acids. Trimming cost V 3 bases and J 2 bases; bases outside gene matches: 8. CDR1 KGHDR and CDR2 SFDVKD come from the germline V gene. CDR3 loop: CATSDPLAGSTYNEQFF. The CDR3 bases are TGTGCCACCAGTGATCCCTTAGCGGGATCTACCTACAATGAGCAGTTCTTC.

Here the CDR3 reads CASSQQGAGEKLFF. The CDR3 DNA reads as TGTGCCAGCAGCCAGCAGGGGGCTGGAGAAAAACTGTTTTTT. This sequence joins TRBV3-1 (or the pseudogene TRBV3-2) and TRBJ1-4; TRBD1 aligns across 8 bases. From germline, CDR1 is LGHDT and CDR2 YNNKEL (reference sequence). V shed 3 bases and J 8 bases; nucleotides not matched to a gene: 5. CDR3 size: 14 residues.

The rearrangement joins TRBV6-2 or TRBV6-3 to TRBJ1-5, with a possible D match to TRBD1 (5 bases). CDR1 and CDR2 from the germline V gene are MNHEY and SVGEGT. This CDR3 has 15 amino acids. Trimming took off 5 bases at V and 6 bases at J, with 17 bases between the two ends. The CDR3 is CASSQPAGLGQPQHF. The DNA for the CDR3 is TGTGCCAGCAGTCAACCGGCAGGGCTGGGTCAGCCCCAGCATTTT.

V gene TRBV29-1 combines with J gene TRBJ2-7, with D maybe TRBD2 (6 bases). V was trimmed by 3 bases and J by 3 bases, leaving 18 bases between them. CDR3 length equals 15 residues. Germline V CDR1 and CDR2: SQVTM, ANQGSEA. CDR3 amino acids: CSVDSRDSGYYEQYF. CDR3 nucleotides: TGCAGCGTTGACTCCCGGGACTCCGGGTACTACGAGCAGTACTTC.

The J gene is TRBJ2-1, the V gene TRBV3-1 (or the pseudogene TRBV3-2); 12 positions agree with TRBD2. The ends lost 2 bases at V and 2 bases at J; junction bases unmatched: 10. The germline CDR1 and CDR2 sequences are LGHDT and YNNKEL (reference sequence). The CDR3 runs to 19 residues. The CDR3 reads CASSQYLAGGRSTYNEQFF. CDR3 coding DNA: TGTGCCAGCAGCCAATATCTAGCGGGGGGGCGGTCCACCTACAATGAGCAGTTCTTC.

On this clone: At the DNA level, this CDR3 is encoded by other sequences in the same sample as well. CDR3 protein: CSVGQNQETQYF. CDR3 in DNA: TGCAGCGTTGGACAGAATCAAGAGACCCAGTACTTC. This chain links TRBV29-1 with TRBJ2-5; possibly TRBD1 for D (5 bases). The germline gives CDR1 SQVTM, CDR2 ANQGSEA. Trimming shortened V by 4 bases and J by 2 bases, and 8 bases separated the two germline ends. This CDR3 has 12 amino acids.

The chain has TRBV7-2 and TRBJ1-2, with 8 bases that match TRBD1. The junction had 14 bases not matched to a gene; V was cut back by 1 base and J by 7 bases. The CDR3 is 17 amino acids. Per germline, CDR1 SGHTA and CDR2 FQGNSA. In nucleotides, the CDR3 is TGTGCCAGCAGCTTAGAGGGGGCAGGGGGCGCGAGGAGTGGCTACACCTTC. Its translation: CASSLEGAGGARSGYTF.

V usage is TRBV5-6 and J usage is TRBJ2-2; D gene unclear. The CDR3 spans 14 residues. Looked up from germline, CDR1 is SGHDT and CDR2 is YYEEEE. V shed 1 base and J shed 5 bases, with 9 bases lying between them. The CDR3 protein is CASSLYRVTGELFF. The CDR3 DNA is TGTGCCAGCAGCTTGTATCGGGTTACCGGGGAGCTGTTTTTT.

J is TRBJ1-5 and V is TRBV15; 7 bases are shared with TRBD1. The trim removed 3 bases at V and 1 base at J, leaving 9 bases unmatched. The CDR3 consists of 17 residues. Germline loops: CDR1 LNHNV, CDR2 YYDKDF (reference sequence). The CDR3 sequence: CATSSPAGTESNQPQHF. DNA of the CDR3: TGTGCCACCAGCAGTCCCGCCGGGACAGAAAGCAATCAGCCCCAGCATTTT.

The V gene is TRBV18, the J gene TRBJ1-2; TRBD1 matches 7 bases. V dropped 3 bases and J dropped 5; count of bases not matched to a gene: 6. The germline V gene encodes CDR1 KGHSH and CDR2 LQKENI. This CDR3 is 14 amino acids long. The CDR3 reads CASSPGQDHYGYTF. CDR3 coding DNA: TGTGCCAGCTCACCTGGACAGGACCATTATGGCTACACCTTC.

The V gene is TRBV5-6, the J gene TRBJ1-1; D is perhaps TRBD1 (5 bases). V gave up 0 bases and J gave up 8 bases, with 14 bases separating them. Per the germline V gene, CDR1 is SGHDT and CDR2 is YYEEEE. CDR3 length: 14 residues. The CDR3 DNA reads as TGTGCCAGCAGCTTGGATTGGATGGGGGGAGAAGCTTTCTTT. Translated, it gives CASSLDWMGGEAFF.

The chain employs TRBV5-1 and TRBJ2-5, with 9 bases that match TRBD1. Trimming at V came to 4 bases and at J to 3 bases, leaving 4 bases not matched to a gene. Germline loops: CDR1 SGHRS, CDR2 YFSETQ. The CDR3 has 14 amino acids. CDR3 loop: CASSTRTGEETQYF. Written as DNA, the CDR3 is TGCGCCAGCAGCACCCGGACAGGGGAAGAGACCCAGTACTTC.